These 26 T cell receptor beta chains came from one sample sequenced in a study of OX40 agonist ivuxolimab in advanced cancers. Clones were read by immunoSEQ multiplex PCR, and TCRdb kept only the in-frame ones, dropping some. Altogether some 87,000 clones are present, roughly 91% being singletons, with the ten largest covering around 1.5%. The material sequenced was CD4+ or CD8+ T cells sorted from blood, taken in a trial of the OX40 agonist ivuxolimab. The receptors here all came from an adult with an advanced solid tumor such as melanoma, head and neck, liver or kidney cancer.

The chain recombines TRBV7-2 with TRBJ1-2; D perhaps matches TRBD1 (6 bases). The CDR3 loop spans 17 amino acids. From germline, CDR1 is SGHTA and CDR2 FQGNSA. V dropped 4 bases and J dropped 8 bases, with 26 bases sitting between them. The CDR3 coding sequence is TGTGCCAGCAGCTCTAGAATCGGGTCAGGGGCGGTTAGGGGCTACACCTTC. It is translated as CASSSRIGSGAVRGYTF. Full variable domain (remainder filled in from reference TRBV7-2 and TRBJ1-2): GAGVSQSPSNKVTEKGKDVELRCDPISGHTALYWYRQSLGQGLEFLIYFQGNSAPDKSGLPSDRFSAERTGGSVSTLTIQRTQQEDSAVYLCASSSRIGSGAVRGYTFGSGTRLTVV.

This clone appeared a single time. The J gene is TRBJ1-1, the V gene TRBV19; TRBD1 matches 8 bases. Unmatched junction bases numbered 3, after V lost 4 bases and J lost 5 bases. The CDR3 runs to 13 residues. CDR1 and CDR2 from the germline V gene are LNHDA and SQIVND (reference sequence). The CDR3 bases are TGTGCCAGTAGTACGGACAGGGATACTGAAGCTTTCTTT. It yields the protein CASSTDRDTEAFF.

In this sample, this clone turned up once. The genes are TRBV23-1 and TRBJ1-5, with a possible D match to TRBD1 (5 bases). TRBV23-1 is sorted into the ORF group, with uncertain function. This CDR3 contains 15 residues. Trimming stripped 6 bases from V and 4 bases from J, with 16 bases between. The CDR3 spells CASRDSGQPNQPQHF. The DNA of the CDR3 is TGCGCCAGCAGGGACTCAGGGCAGCCTAATCAGCCCCAGCATTTT.

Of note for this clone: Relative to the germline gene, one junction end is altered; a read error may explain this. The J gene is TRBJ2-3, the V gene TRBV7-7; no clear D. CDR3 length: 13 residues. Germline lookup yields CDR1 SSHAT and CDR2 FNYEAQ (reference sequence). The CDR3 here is CASSRDTTDTQYF. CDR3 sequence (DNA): TGTGCTAGCAGCCGAGACACCACAGATACGCAGTATTTT.

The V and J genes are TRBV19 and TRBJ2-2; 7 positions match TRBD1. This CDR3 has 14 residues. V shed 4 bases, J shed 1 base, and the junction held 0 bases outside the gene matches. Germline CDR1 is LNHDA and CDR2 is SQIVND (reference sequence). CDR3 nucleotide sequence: TGTGCCAGTAGTAGGACAGGGAACACCGGGGAGCTGTTTTTT. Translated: CASSRTGNTGELFF.

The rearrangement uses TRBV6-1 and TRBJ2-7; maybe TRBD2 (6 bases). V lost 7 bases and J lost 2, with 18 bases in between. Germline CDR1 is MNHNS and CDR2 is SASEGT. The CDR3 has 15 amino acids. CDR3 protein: CASTGRNSGAYEQYF. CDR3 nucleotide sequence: TGTGCCAGCACTGGTCGGAACTCGGGAGCCTACGAGCAGTACTTC.

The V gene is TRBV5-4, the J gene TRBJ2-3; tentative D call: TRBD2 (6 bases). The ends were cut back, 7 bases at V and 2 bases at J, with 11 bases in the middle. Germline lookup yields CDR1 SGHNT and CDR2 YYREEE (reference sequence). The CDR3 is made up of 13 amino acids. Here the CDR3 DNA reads TGTGCCAGCGGCGGGGCCCCCACAGATACGCAGTATTTT. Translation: CASGGAPTDTQYF.

CDR3 sequence: CASSLSGSSYNEQFF. In nucleotides, the CDR3 is TGTGCCAGCAGCCTTAGCGGGAGCTCCTACAATGAGCAGTTCTTC. The V and J genes are TRBV7-2 and TRBJ2-1, with 9 nucleotides matching TRBD2. CDR1 and CDR2 from the germline V gene are SGHTA and FQGNSA. Unmatched junction bases numbered 2, after V lost 5 bases and J lost 0 bases. This CDR3 has 15 residues.

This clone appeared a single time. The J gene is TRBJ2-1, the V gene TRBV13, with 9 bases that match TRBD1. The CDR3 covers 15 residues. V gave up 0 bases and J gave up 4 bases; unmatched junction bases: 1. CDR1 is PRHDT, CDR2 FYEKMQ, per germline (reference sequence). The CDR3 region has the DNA TGTGCCAGCAGCTTAGGGACAGGGGGGTACAATGAGCAGTTCTTC. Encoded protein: CASSLGTGGYNEQFF.

DNA of the CDR3: TGCGCCAGCAGCCAAGATCGGGGAGAAGCTTTCTTT. Its protein product is CASSQDRGEAFF. The V gene is TRBV4-3, the J gene TRBJ1-1; no clear D gene. The CDR3 has 12 residues. Trimming removed 0 bases from V and 8 bases from J, with 7 bases in between. The germline V gene has CDR1 LGHNA and CDR2 YSLEER.

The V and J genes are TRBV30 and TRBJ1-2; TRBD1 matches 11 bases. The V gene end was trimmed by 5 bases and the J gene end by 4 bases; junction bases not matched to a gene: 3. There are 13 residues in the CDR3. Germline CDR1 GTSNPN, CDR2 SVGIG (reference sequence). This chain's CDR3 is CAWGTGGSYGYTF. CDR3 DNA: TGTGCCTGGGGGACAGGGGGTAGCTATGGCTACACCTTC. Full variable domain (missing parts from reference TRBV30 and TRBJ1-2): SQTIHQWPATLVQPVGSPLSLECTVEGTSNPNLYWYRQAAGRGLQLLFYSVGIGQISSEVPQNLSASRPQDRQFILSSKKLLLSDSGFYLCAWGTGGSYGYTFGSGTRLTVV.

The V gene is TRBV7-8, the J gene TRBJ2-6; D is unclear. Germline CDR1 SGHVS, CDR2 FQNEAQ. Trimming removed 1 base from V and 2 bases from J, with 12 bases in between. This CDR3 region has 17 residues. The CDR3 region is CASSLVWLEPGANVLTF. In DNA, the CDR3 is TGTGCCAGCAGCTTAGTTTGGTTGGAGCCTGGGGCCAACGTCCTGACTTTC.

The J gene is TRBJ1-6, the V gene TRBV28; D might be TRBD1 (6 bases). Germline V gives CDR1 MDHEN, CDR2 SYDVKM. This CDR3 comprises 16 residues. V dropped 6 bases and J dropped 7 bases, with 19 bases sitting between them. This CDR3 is CASSPPTQGGNSPLHF. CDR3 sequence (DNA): TGTGCCAGCAGCCCGCCGACACAGGGAGGAAATTCACCCCTCCACTTT.

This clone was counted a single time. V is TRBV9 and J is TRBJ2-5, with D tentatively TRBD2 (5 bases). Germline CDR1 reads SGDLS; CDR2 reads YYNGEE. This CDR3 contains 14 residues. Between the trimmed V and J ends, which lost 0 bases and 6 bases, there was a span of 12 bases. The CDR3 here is CASSVGGPGKTQYF. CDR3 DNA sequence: TGTGCCAGCAGCGTAGGAGGACCGGGAAAGACCCAGTACTTC.

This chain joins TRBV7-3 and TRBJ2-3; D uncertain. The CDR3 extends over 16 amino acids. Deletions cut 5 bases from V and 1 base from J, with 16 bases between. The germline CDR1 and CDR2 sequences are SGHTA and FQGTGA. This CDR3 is CASSAFPKGRTDTQYF. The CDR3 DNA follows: TGTGCCAGCAGCGCCTTCCCCAAAGGGCGCACAGATACGCAGTATTTT.

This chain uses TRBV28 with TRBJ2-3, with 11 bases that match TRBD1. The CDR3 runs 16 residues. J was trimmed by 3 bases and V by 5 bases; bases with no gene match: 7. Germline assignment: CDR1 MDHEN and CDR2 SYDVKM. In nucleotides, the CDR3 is TGTGCCAGCAGTGCTCCCGGGACAGGGGGGACAGATACGCAGTATTTT. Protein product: CASSAPGTGGTDTQYF.

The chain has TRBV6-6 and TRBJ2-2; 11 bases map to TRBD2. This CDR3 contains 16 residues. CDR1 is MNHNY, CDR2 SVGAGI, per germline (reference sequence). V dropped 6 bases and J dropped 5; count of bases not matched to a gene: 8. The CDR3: CASRQTSGSNTGELFF. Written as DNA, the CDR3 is TGTGCCAGCAGACAAACTAGCGGGAGTAATACCGGGGAGCTGTTTTTT.

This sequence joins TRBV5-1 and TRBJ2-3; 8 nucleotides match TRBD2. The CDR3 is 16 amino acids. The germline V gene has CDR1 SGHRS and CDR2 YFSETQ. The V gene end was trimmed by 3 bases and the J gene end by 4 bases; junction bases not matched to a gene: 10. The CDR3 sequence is CASSWTGTSKSDTQYF. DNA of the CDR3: TGCGCCAGCAGCTGGACCGGGACTAGTAAGTCAGATACGCAGTATTTT.

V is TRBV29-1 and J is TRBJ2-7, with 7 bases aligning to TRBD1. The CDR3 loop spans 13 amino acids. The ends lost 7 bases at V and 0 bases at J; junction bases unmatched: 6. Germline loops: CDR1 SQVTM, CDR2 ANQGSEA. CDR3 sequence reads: CSATGTASYEQYF. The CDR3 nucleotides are TGCAGCGCCACCGGGACAGCCTCCTACGAGCAGTACTTC.

The CDR3 is CASSERISSNQPQHF. DNA of the CDR3: TGTGCCAGCAGTGAACGCATAAGCAGCAATCAGCCCCAGCATTTT. This chain uses TRBV6-1 with TRBJ1-5; D is uncertain. The length of the CDR3 is 15 residues. V lost 2 bases to trimming and J lost 1 base, with 9 bases between them. Germline V gives CDR1 MNHNS, CDR2 SASEGT.

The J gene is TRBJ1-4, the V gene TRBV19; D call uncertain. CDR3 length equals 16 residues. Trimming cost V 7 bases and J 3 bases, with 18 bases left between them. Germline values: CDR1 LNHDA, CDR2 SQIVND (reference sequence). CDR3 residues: CASTRSGPHANEKLFF. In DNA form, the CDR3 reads TGTGCCAGTACCAGAAGCGGGCCCCATGCTAATGAAAAACTGTTTTTT.

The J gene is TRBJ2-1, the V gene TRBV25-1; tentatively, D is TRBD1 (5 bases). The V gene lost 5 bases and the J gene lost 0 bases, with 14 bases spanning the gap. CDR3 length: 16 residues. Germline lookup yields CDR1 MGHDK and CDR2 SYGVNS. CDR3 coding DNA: TGTGCCAGCAGTTCCCTAGGGGCTAGCTCCTACAATGAGCAGTTCTTC. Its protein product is CASSSLGASSYNEQFF.

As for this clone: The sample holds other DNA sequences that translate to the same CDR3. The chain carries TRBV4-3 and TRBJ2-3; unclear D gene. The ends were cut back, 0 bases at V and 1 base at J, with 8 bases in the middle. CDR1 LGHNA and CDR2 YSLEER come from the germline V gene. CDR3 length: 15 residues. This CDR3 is CASSQDPQGTDTQYF. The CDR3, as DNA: TGCGCCAGCAGCCAAGACCCCCAGGGCACAGATACGCAGTATTTT.

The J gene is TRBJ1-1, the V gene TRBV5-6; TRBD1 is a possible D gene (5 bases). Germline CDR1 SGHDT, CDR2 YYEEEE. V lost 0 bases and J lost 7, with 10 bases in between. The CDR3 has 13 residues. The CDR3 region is CASSLGGTDEAFF. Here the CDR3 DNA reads TGTGCCAGCAGCTTGGGTGGGACCGATGAAGCTTTCTTT.

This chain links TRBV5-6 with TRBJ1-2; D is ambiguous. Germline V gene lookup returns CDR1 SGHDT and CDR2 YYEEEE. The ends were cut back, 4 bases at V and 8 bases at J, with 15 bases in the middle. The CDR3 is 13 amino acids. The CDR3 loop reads CASSPPRYGGYTF. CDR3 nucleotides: TGTGCCAGCAGCCCCCCACGGTACGGCGGCTACACCTTC.

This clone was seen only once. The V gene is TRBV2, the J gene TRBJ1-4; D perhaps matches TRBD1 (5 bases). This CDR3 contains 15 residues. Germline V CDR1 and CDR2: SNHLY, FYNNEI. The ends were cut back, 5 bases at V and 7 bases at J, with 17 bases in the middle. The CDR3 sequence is CASSISQRGVEKLFF. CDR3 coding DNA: TGTGCCAGCAGTATAAGCCAGAGGGGAGTTGAAAAACTGTTTTTT.